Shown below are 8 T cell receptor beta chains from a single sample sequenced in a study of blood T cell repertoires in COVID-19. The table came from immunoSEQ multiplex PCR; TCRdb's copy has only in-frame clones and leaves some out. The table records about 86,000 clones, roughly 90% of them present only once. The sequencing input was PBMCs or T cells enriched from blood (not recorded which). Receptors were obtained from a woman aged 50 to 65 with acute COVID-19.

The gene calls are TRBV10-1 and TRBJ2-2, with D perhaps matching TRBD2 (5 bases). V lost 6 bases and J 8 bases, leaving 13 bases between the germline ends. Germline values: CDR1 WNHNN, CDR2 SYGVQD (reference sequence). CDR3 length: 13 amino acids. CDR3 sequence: CASRVTMEGELFF. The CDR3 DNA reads TGCGCCAGCAGGGTGACTATGGAGGGGGAGCTGTTTTTT.

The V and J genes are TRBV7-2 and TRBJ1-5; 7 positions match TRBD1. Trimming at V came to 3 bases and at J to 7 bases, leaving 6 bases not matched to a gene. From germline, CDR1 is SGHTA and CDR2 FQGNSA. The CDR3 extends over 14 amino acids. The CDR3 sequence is CASSLTGLEQPQHF. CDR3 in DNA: TGTGCCAGCAGCTTGACAGGGCTAGAACAGCCCCAGCATTTT.

CDR3 nucleotides: TGTGCCAGTAGCACACCGTACGAGCAGTACTTC. Residues: CASSTPYEQYF. This chain uses TRBV19 with TRBJ2-7; D call uncertain. The germline V and J ends were trimmed by 6 bases and 4 bases, with 7 bases remaining between them. In germline, CDR1 is LNHDA, CDR2 SQIVND (reference sequence). The CDR3 totals 11 residues. Together with reference TRBV19 and TRBJ2-7, the CDR3 gives the full variable domain: DGGITQSPKYLFRKEGQNVTLSCEQNLNHDAMYWYRQDPGQGLRLIYYSQIVNDFQKGDIAEGYSVSREKKESFPLTVTSAQKNPTAFYLCASSTPYEQYFGPGTRLTVT.

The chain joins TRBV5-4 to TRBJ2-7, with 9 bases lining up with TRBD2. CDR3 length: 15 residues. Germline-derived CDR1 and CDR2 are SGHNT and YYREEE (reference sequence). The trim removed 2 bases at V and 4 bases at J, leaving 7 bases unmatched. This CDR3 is CASSFRSTSGYEQYF. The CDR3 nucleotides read TGTGCCAGCAGCTTTAGATCGACTAGCGGTTACGAGCAGTACTTC.

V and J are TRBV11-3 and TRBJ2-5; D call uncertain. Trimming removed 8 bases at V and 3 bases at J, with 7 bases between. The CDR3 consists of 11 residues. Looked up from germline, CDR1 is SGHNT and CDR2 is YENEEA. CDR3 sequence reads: CASAKKETQYF. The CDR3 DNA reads TGTGCCAGCGCTAAAAAAGAGACCCAGTACTTC.

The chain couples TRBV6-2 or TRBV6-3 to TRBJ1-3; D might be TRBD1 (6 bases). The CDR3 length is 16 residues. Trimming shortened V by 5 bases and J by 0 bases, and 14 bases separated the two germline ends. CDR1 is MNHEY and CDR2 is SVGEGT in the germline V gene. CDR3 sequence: CASSRDTYSSGNTIYF. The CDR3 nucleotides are TGTGCCAGCAGTCGGGACACCTATTCCTCTGGAAACACCATATATTTT.

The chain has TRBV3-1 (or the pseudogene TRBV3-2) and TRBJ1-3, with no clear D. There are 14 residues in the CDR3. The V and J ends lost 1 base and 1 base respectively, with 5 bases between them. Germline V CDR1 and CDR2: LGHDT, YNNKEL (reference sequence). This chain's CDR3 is CASSQGGSGNTIYF. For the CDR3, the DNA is TGTGCCAGCAGCCAAGGAGGGTCTGGAAACACCATATATTTT.

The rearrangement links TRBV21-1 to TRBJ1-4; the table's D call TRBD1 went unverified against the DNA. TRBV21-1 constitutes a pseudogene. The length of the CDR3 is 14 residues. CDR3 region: CASSKLVERGKLFF. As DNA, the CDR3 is TGTGCCAGCAGCAAATTGGTTGAAAGGGGAAAACTGTTTTTT.